The clone carrying this T cell receptor (beta chain) has only a few counts. The antigen is unknown. Vbeta (60) and Jbeta (13) primers were used in the PCR. Measured with immunoSEQ multiplex PCR; TCRdb has only the in-frame clones, and not every one. The table records around 150,000 clones, roughly 8.8% of them present only once. This record comes from a study of cytomegalovirus exposure and HLA in healthy donors. Study-wide findings and caveats: TRBV6-2, TRBV6-3 and other indistinguishable V segments were excluded.

CDR1 is LNHDA, CDR2 SQIVND, per germline (reference sequence). The CDR3 runs 14 residues. Trimming cost V 3 bases and J 2 bases, with 10 bases left between them. This TCR was recovered from a middle-aged woman in good health and CMV-seropositive. The sequenced sample was PBMCs. The V call is TRBV19, the J call TRBJ1-2, with a tentative D call TRBD1 (5 bases). The CDR3 protein is CASSMSGENYGYTF. As DNA, the CDR3 is TGTGCCAGTAGTATGTCGGGGGAAAACTATGGCTACACCTTC.